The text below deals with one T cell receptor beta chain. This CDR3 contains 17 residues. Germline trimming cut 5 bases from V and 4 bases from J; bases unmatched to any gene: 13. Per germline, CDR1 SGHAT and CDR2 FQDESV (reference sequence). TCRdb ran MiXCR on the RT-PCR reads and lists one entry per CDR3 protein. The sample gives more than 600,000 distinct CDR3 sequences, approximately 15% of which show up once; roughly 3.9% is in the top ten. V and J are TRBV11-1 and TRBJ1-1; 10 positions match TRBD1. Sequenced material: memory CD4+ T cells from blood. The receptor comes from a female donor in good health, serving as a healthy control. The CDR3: CASSRVGQGQGSTEAFF. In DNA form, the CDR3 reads TGTGCCAGCAGCCGAGTGGGACAGGGGCAGGGGAGCACTGAAGCTTTCTTT.